This record concerns one TCR beta chain sequence. The sample belongs to a study of technical replicates of blood from a handful of donors. Assay: immunoSEQ multiplex PCR; the TCRdb copy retains only in-frame clones and omits some. The sample gives fewer than 75,000 clones, over 75% of which show up once; approximately 4.5% is in the top ten. The CDR3 sequence is 15 residues long. Germline loops: CDR1 SGHVS, CDR2 FNYEAQ. V was shortened by 6 bases and J by 9 bases, with 21 bases between the two germline ends. The TCR comes from a human donor in good health. Some clones in this sample may be carry-over from other donors' samples. Sequencing used PBMCs. The chain recombines TRBV7-6 with TRBJ1-3; the D gene is possibly TRBD1 (5 bases). The CDR3 nucleotides read TGTGCCAGCAGGCCTGTCGGGGGAGTGAAGGGCACCATATATTTT. Protein: CASRPVGGVKGTIYF.